A single sample gave rise to the 25 T cell receptor beta chains below, sequenced in a study of T-cell reconstitution after alpha-beta-depleted transplantation in children. Unique molecular identifiers featured in how the TCRbeta library was prepared. TCRdb used MiXCR to reprocess the PCR reads, holding one entry per CDR3 protein. The table has over 200,000 distinct CDR3 sequences, roughly 11% seen once. The input for sequencing was PBMCs, taken before TCRalphabeta/CD19-depleted stem cell transplant. Receptors were obtained from a child younger than two with acute myeloid leukemia, due to receive a stem cell transplant.

This clonotype showed up many times. The chain employs TRBV12-3 or TRBV12-4 and TRBJ1-6, with 10 bases lining up with TRBD1. V trimming: 5 bases; J trimming: 7 bases; junction bases outside the gene matches: 5. There are 15 residues in the CDR3. Here the CDR3 reads CASSLGTGANSPLHF. The CDR3, as DNA: TGTGCCAGCAGTCTCGGGACAGGGGCCAATTCACCCCTCCACTTT.

This clonotype was detected many times. This chain joins TRBV12-3 or TRBV12-4 and TRBJ2-3; 7 nucleotides line up with TRBD2. CDR3 length: 17 residues. Trimming at V came to 3 bases and at J to 4 bases, leaving 13 bases not matched to a gene. This CDR3 is CASSLWGRAGVADTQYF. The CDR3 DNA reads TGTGCCAGCAGTTTGTGGGGGAGGGCAGGTGTAGCAGATACGCAGTATTTT.

This sequence joins TRBV30 and TRBJ1-1; possible D gene TRBD1, 6 bases. V was cut by 4 bases and J by 1 base, with 10 bases left in between. The CDR3 is 13 amino acids. CDR1 and CDR2 from the germline V gene are GTSNPN and SVGIG (reference sequence). In nucleotides, the CDR3 is TGTGCCTGGATTTTGACAGGGAACACTGAAGCTTTCTTT. Its translation: CAWILTGNTEAFF.

This clonotype was seen only once. The V call is TRBV7-2, the J call TRBJ2-2, with D perhaps TRBD1 or TRBD2 (6 bases each). This CDR3 has 14 residues. Between the trimmed V and J ends, which lost 4 bases and 5 bases, there was a span of 11 bases. Germline V gives CDR1 SGHTA, CDR2 FQGNSA. CDR3 nucleotide sequence: TGTGCCAGCAGCTCCAGGAGGGGGACCGGGGAGCTGTTTTTT. This codes for CASSSRRGTGELFF.

This clonotype was recorded many times. This chain links TRBV5-1 with TRBJ2-2; 12 bases are a match to TRBD2. V lost 0 bases and J lost 5; bases outside the gene matches: 5. Germline CDR1 and CDR2: SGHRS and YFSETQ. The CDR3 is 17 residues long. The CDR3 here is CASSLAILAGGTGELFF. The CDR3 DNA reads TGCGCCAGCAGCTTGGCTATACTAGCGGGAGGTACCGGGGAGCTGTTTTTT.

This clonotype was detected many times. A much larger clonotype is one base distant, so this may be a read error. The rearrangement links TRBV5-1 to TRBJ2-7; D uncertain. The germline V gene encodes CDR1 SGHRS and CDR2 YFSETQ. V lost 2 bases and J lost 4, with 4 bases in between. CDR3 length equals 11 residues. The CDR3: CASSFEYEQYF. CDR3 DNA: TGCGCCAGCAGCTTCGAGTACGAGCAGTACTTC. The entire variable domain, with the rest obtained from reference TRBV5-1 and TRBJ2-7, is as follows: KAGVTQTPRYLIKTRGQQVTLSCSPISGHRSVSWYQQTPGQGLQFLFEYFSETQRNKGNFPGRFSGRQFSNSRSEMNVSTLELGDSALYLCASSFEYEQYFGPGTRLTVT.

This clonotype was detected many times. The chain joins TRBV7-2 to TRBJ2-3; TRBD2 aligns across 7 bases. The CDR3 totals 15 residues. From germline, CDR1 is SGHTA and CDR2 FQGNSA. V gave up 4 bases and J gave up 4 bases; unmatched junction bases: 8. The CDR3 spells CASSSDGGGSDTQYF. The CDR3 nucleotides are TGTGCCAGCAGCTCTGATGGGGGGGGGTCAGATACGCAGTATTTT.

The CDR3 here is CASSLSGTLFNQPQHF. For the CDR3, the DNA is TGTGCCAGCAGTTTATCCGGAACCCTCTTTAATCAGCCCCAGCATTTT. The V call is TRBV28, the J call TRBJ1-5; no definite D call. Germline CDR1 and CDR2: MDHEN and SYDVKM. The CDR3 runs 16 residues. Deletions cut 1 base from V and 4 bases from J, with 14 bases between.

Many counts were recorded for this clonotype. The chain is built from TRBV5-1 and TRBJ2-7; TRBD1 aligns across 8 bases. The germline V gene encodes CDR1 SGHRS and CDR2 YFSETQ. This CDR3 has 15 amino acids. Losses at the gene ends were 2 bases for V and 3 bases for J; bases not matched to a gene: 7. CDR3 coding DNA: TGCGCCAGCAGCTTACGACAGGGGATGGGCTACGAGCAGTACTTC. This codes for CASSLRQGMGYEQYF.

This clonotype was recorded a few times. The J gene is TRBJ1-3, the V gene TRBV20-1; TRBD1 matches 8 bases. Losses at the gene ends were 0 bases for V and 4 bases for J; bases not matched to a gene: 8. The CDR3 is 16 amino acids. Germline CDR1 is DFQATT and CDR2 is SNEGSKA (reference sequence). The CDR3 loop reads CSARDHQGAPGNTIYF. As DNA, the CDR3 is TGCAGTGCTAGAGATCATCAGGGGGCGCCCGGAAACACCATATATTTT.

This clonotype was seen at least ten times. This chain connects TRBV7-3 to TRBJ2-1; D possibly matches TRBD1 or TRBD2 (5 bases each). CDR3 size: 13 residues. Between the trimmed V and J ends, which lost 2 bases and 10 bases, there was a span of 12 bases. Per germline, CDR1 SGHTA and CDR2 FQGTGA. The DNA of the CDR3 is TGTGCCAGCAGCTTACATCCCGAGGGGGAGCAGTTCTTC. Amino acid sequence: CASSLHPEGEQFF.

This clonotype was observed many times. The DNA for the CDR3 is TGTGCCAGCAGTCCCCAGGGAGTCTCCTACGAGCAGTACTTC. Protein sequence: CASSPQGVSYEQYF. The chain is built from TRBV12-3 or TRBV12-4 and TRBJ2-7; D tentatively fits TRBD1 or TRBD2 (5 bases each). CDR3 size: 14 residues. Trimming shortened V by 5 bases and J by 0 bases, and 11 bases separated the two germline ends.

The sample holds many counts of this clonotype. The chain couples TRBV4-3 to TRBJ1-2, with D uncertain. This CDR3 spans 13 amino acids. Germline V CDR1 and CDR2: LGHNA, YSLEER. The germline V and J ends were trimmed by 0 bases and 5 bases, with 7 bases remaining between them. The CDR3 DNA reads as TGCGCCAGCAGCCAAGATGGAGGGTATGGCTACACCTTC. Translation: CASSQDGGYGYTF.

This clonotype was recorded a few times. The gene calls are TRBV28 and TRBJ2-5; perhaps TRBD2 as D (5 bases). V lost 3 bases to trimming and J lost 5 bases, with 16 bases between them. The CDR3 is 15 residues long. Germline assignment: CDR1 MDHEN and CDR2 SYDVKM. DNA for the CDR3: TGTGCCAGCAGTTTTCCCAGGATGGGCGGGGAGACCCAGTACTTC. Translated: CASSFPRMGGETQYF.

The sample holds many counts of this clonotype. The chain carries TRBV6-2 or TRBV6-3 and TRBJ1-1; D not resolved. CDR1 is MNHEY, CDR2 SVGEGT, per germline. V was pared by 5 bases and J by 10 bases, with 17 bases between. The CDR3 is 13 amino acids. CDR3 in amino acids: CASSALSGLGAFF. CDR3 nucleotides: TGTGCCAGCAGTGCCCTTTCTGGGCTCGGAGCTTTCTTT.

At least ten counts were recorded for this clonotype. The CDR3 DNA follows: TGTGCCAGCAGCCAAGATCTTTCGCAGACAACTAAAGCTTTCTTT. This translates into CASSQDLSQTTKAFF. The gene calls are TRBV3-1 and TRBJ1-1; D remains unclear. The ends were cut back, 0 bases at V and 9 bases at J, with 17 bases in the middle. Germline V gives CDR1 LGHDT, CDR2 YNNKEL (reference sequence). The CDR3 spans 15 residues.

This clonotype was counted at least ten times. The J gene is TRBJ2-1, the V gene TRBV5-4, with a weak D call TRBD2 (6 bases). Per the germline V gene, CDR1 is SGHNT and CDR2 is YYREEE (reference sequence). V lost 5 bases to trimming and J lost 1 base, with 13 bases between them. The CDR3 is 15 residues long. The CDR3 reads CASRRDLKSYNEQFF. For the CDR3, the DNA is TGTGCCAGCAGACGGGACTTAAAATCCTACAATGAGCAGTTCTTC.

This clonotype appeared many times. V and J are TRBV20-1 and TRBJ2-7; TRBD1 agrees at 9 bases. Trimming at V came to 0 bases and at J to 6 bases, leaving 9 bases not matched to a gene. Germline values: CDR1 DFQATT, CDR2 SNEGSKA (reference sequence). This CDR3 is 15 amino acids long. The DNA of the CDR3 is TGCAGTGCTAGAGATCTACTCGACAGGGGGGGCGAGCAGTACTTC. It codes for CSARDLLDRGGEQYF.

A few counts support this clonotype. The chain employs TRBV5-4 and TRBJ2-3; 10 bases map to TRBD2. The CDR3 loop spans 15 amino acids. Germline lookup yields CDR1 SGHNT and CDR2 YYREEE (reference sequence). V lost 1 base, J lost 6 bases, and 5 bases stayed unmatched. CDR3 bases: TGTGCCAGCAGCTTGCTAGCGGGAGTAGGCGATACGCAGTATTTT. Translating it yields CASSLLAGVGDTQYF.

This clonotype came up many times. The chain uses TRBV20-1 and TRBJ2-7, with D possibly matching TRBD2 (5 bases). Germline assignment: CDR1 DFQATT and CDR2 SNEGSKA (reference sequence). The CDR3 runs to 14 residues. V gave up 6 bases and J gave up 7 bases, with 22 bases separating them. DNA for the CDR3: TGCAGTGCCACCTTGGGTGGGAGCTCGGGTGAGCAGTACTTC. Its protein product is CSATLGGSSGEQYF.

This clonotype was seen many times. The chain employs TRBV6-1 and TRBJ1-5, with D perhaps TRBD1 (5 bases). The germline V gene encodes CDR1 MNHNS and CDR2 SASEGT. The V end was cut by 8 bases, the J end by 0 bases, with 17 bases between. The CDR3 is 16 amino acids. The CDR3 sequence is CASYNPRDYSNQPQHF. The CDR3 DNA follows: TGTGCCAGCTATAATCCCAGGGACTATAGCAATCAGCCCCAGCATTTT.

As for this clonotype: Since a much larger clone is just one base distant, this may be a read error. The chain joins TRBV7-8 to TRBJ1-4; tentatively, D is TRBD1 (5 bases). The CDR3 length is 15 residues. The germline V gene has CDR1 SGHVS and CDR2 FQNEAQ. The V and J ends lost 4 bases and 8 bases respectively, with 17 bases between them. CDR3 sequence (DNA): TGTGCCAGCAGCTCCGCGGACAAGAAGGGAGAAAAACTGTTTTTT. Translation: CASSSADKKGEKLFF.

Many counts were recorded for this clonotype. The chain uses TRBV28 and TRBJ1-4; possibly TRBD1 for D (5 bases). This CDR3 comprises 16 residues. Per germline, CDR1 MDHEN and CDR2 SYDVKM. V was pared by 5 bases and J by 6 bases, with 19 bases between. CDR3 amino acids: CASSPRRGVFDEKLFF. The CDR3 DNA reads as TGTGCCAGCAGTCCACGCCGGGGGGTGTTTGATGAAAAACTGTTTTTT.

V and J are TRBV6-1 and TRBJ2-3; D unresolved. CDR1 is MNHNS and CDR2 is SASEGT in the germline V gene. The CDR3 spans 13 residues. The ends were cut back, 4 bases at V and 2 bases at J, with 7 bases in the middle. The CDR3 nucleotides read TGTGCCAGCAGTGCCCCCAACACAGATACGCAGTATTTT. Its protein is CASSAPNTDTQYF.

The genes are TRBV4-1 and TRBJ2-3, with 8 nucleotides matching TRBD2. Losses at the gene ends were 1 base for V and 0 bases for J; bases not matched to a gene: 6. This CDR3 region has 17 residues. In germline, CDR1 is MGHRA, CDR2 YSYEKL. CDR3 sequence (DNA): TGCGCCAGCAGCCAAGTTAGCGGGGTGACAAGCACAGATACGCAGTATTTT. Amino acids: CASSQVSGVTSTDTQYF.